The present T cell receptor (beta chain) was sequenced within a study of T-cell memory formation after mild COVID-19. Overall study findings and caveats: In pre-infection memory, a portion of responding clones appeared, which suggested that cross-reactive memory joined.

The sample holds many counts of this clonotype. Its antigen is as yet unknown. TCRdb fed the 5' RACE reads into MiXCR, producing one record per CDR3 protein. This sample has about 250,000 distinct CDR3 sequences, with about 16% found just once. Per germline, CDR1 GTSNPN and CDR2 SVGIG (reference sequence). This CDR3 region has 17 residues. With V trimmed by 3 bases and J by 3 bases, 9 bases remained unmatched. The chain couples TRBV30 to TRBJ2-1; 12 bases are a match to TRBD2. The source is an adult woman who had mild COVID-19 (a few samples of this study predate the infection). Cell type and time point are not known. Source material: PBMCs or a T cell subset sorted from them (not recorded which). The CDR3 sequence: CAWRLKTSGRYYNEQFF. The CDR3 DNA follows: TGTGCCTGGAGACTTAAAACTAGCGGGAGGTACTACAATGAGCAGTTCTTC.